This T cell receptor beta chain derives from a study of blood T cell repertoires in COVID-19. Whole-study context: Samples representing acute and convalescent COVID-19 were sourced from the United States, Italy and Spain. The analysed material was cDNA or gDNA that came from T cells, B-cell-depleted T cells, or PBMCs.

Source study methods: Researchers report that nucleated cell counts were estimated from reference gene primer amplification. Assay used: immunoSEQ multiplex PCR; TCRdb lists only in-frame clones, some missing. V and J calls plus clone size are reproduced from that table; the DNA served to infer D and trimming. Seen here are 400,000 to 550,000 clones, roughly 91% observed once, and the top ten hold about 4.5%. The receptor's source is a woman under 40 with acute or convalescent COVID-19. Sequenced material: peripheral blood.

CDR3 coding DNA: TGCACCAGCAGCCAAGACGTAGCGGGGGGCCACGAGCAGTTCTTC. Its translation is CTSSQDVAGGHEQFF. V and J are TRBV1 and TRBJ2-1; TRBD2, as called in the table, went unchecked against the DNA. TRBV1 is reported as a pseudogene. This CDR3 is built from 15 residues.